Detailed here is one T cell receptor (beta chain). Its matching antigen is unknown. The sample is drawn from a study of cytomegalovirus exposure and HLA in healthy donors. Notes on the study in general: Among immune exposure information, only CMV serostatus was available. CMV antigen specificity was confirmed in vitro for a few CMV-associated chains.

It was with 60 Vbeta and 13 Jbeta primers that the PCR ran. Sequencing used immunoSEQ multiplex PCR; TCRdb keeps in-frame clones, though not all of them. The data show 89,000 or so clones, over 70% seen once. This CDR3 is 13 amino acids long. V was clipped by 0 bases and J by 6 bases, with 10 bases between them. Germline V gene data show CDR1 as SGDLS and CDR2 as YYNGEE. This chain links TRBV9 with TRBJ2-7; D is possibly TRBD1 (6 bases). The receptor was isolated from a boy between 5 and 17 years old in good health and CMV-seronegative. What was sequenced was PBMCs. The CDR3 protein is CASSVGGGGEQYF. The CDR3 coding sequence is TGTGCCAGCAGCGTAGGTGGGGGCGGCGAGCAGTACTTC. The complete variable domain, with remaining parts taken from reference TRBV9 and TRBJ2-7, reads DSGVTQTPKHLITATGQRVTLRCSPRSGDLSVYWYQQSLDQGLQFLIQYYNGEERAKGNILERFSAQQFPDLHSELNLSSLELGDSALYFCASSVGGGGEQYFGPGTRLTVT.